This T cell receptor beta chain was captured by sequencing in a study of shared clonotypes between healthy human individuals. In germline, CDR1 is KGHSH, CDR2 LQKENI. CDR3 length equals 16 residues. This table comes from immunoSEQ multiplex PCR, and its TCRdb copy is limited to in-frame clones, with some not included. Found here are over a million clones, about 84% of them singletons; the top ten hold more than 0.5%. Worth noting for this clone: A much larger clone lies one base from this, so it may be a read error. The same CDR3 also results from other DNA sequences found in this sample.

The source material was memory CD4+ T cells from PBMCs. The subset was: CD45RA-negative fraction. This sequence was found in a man aged 18 to 35 in good health. Some clones in this sample may be carry-over from other donors' samples. This chain joins TRBV18 and TRBJ1-2; 11 nucleotides align to TRBD1. CDR3 bases: TGTGCCAGCTCACCTACCGGGACAGGGGGTGACTATGGCTATACCTTC. Translation gives CASSPTGTGGDYGYTF. Using reference TRBV18 and TRBJ1-2 for the parts outside the CDR3, the full variable domain is NAGVMQNPRHLVRRRGQEARLRCSPMKGHSHVYWYRQLPEEGLKFMVYLQKENIIDESGMPKERFSAEFPKEGPSILRIQQVVRGDSAAYFCASSPTGTGGDYGYTFGSGTRLTVV.